The 3 T cell receptor beta chains given below trace back to one sample, sequenced in a study of T cell clonality in common variable immunodeficiency. Study conclusions and caveats: Fewer deletions and N-nucleotide insertions were reportedly seen in common variable immunodeficiency TCR beta sequences.

These receptors are not linked to any known antigen. Generated by immunoSEQ multiplex PCR, the TCRdb table keeps only in-frame clones and is missing some. The sample yields about 33,000 clones, without any singletons. The sequenced sample was peripheral blood mononuclear cells. Receptors originate from a human donor with common variable immunodeficiency.

This clone was seen repeatedly, ten times or more. Partial CDR3 DNA: TGTGCCAGCAGCCACCCGGACAGGGGAAGAAATGGC. Translated, it gives CASSHPDRGRNG. The full CDR3 sequence reads CASSHPDRGRNGYTF. The V gene is TRBV7-9, the J gene TRBJ1-2; TRBD1 aligns across 9 bases. The read ends 3 residues before the CDR3 terminus; that terminus is restored from the germline J gene. The CDR3 runs to 15 residues. After removal of 5 bases from V and 6 bases from J, the junction contained 10 bases not matched to a gene. The germline V gene has CDR1 SEHNR and CDR2 FQNEAQ (reference sequence). Full variable domain (outside the CDR3, taken from reference TRBV7-9 and TRBJ1-2): DTGVSQNPRHKITKRGQNVTFRCDPISEHNRLYWYRQTLGQGPEFLTYFQNEAQLEKSRLLSDRFSAERPKGSFSTLEIQRTEQGDSAMYLCASSHPDRGRNGYTFGSGTRLTVV.

Comment on this clone: The CDR3 end lies 3 residues beyond the end of the read and is filled in from the germline J gene. The gene calls are TRBV2 and TRBJ1-5; D may be TRBD1 (5 bases). CDR3 size: 16 residues. V was pared by 6 bases and J by 0 bases, with 15 bases between. Germline V CDR1 and CDR2: SNHLY, FYNNEI. CDR3 sequence reads: CASSGERDYSNQPQHF. The sequenced CDR3 bases are TGTGCCAGCAGCGGCGAGAGGGACTATAGCAATCAGCCC.

As regards this clone: The sequenced fragment ends 3 residues before the CDR3 boundary, so the rest is inferred from the germline J gene. J is TRBJ2-7 and V is TRBV5-6, with D perhaps matching TRBD1 (5 bases). CDR3 length: 12 amino acids. V was trimmed by 4 bases and J by 3 bases, leaving 8 bases between them. CDR1 and CDR2 from the germline V gene are SGHDT and YYEEEE. CDR3 bases read: TGTGCCAGCAGCCTAGGGGTCTACGAG. Protein product: CASSLGVYE. The full CDR3 protein is CASSLGVYEQYF.